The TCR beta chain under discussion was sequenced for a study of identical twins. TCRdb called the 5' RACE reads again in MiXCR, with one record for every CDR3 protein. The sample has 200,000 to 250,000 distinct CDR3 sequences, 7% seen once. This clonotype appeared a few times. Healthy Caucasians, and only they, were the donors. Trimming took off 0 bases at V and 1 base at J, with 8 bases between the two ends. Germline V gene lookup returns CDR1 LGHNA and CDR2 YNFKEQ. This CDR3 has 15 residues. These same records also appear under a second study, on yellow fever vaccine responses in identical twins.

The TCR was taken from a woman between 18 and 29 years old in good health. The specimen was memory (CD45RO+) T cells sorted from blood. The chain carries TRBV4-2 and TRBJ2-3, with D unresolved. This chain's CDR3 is CASSQERLRTDTQYF. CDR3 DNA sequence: TGTGCCAGCAGCCAAGAACGGCTTCGCACAGATACGCAGTATTTT.